Each of the 2 T cell receptor beta chains below was sequenced from the same sample in a study of blood T cell repertoires in COVID-19. Data came from immunoSEQ multiplex PCR; TCRdb stores just in-frame clones and leaves some out. Altogether roughly 54,000 clones are present, around nine tenths being singletons, with the ten largest covering roughly 6.5%. Input material: peripheral blood. These receptors originate from a woman between 55 and 75 years old with COVID-19, enrolled during active disease.

This chain connects TRBV6-1 to TRBJ1-5; weak D call: TRBD1 (6 bases). Trimming stripped 3 bases from V and 8 bases from J, with 17 bases between. Germline V gives CDR1 MNHNS, CDR2 SASEGT. The CDR3 extends over 15 amino acids. CDR3 region: CASSDGEGRQEPQHF. CDR3 sequence (DNA): TGTGCCAGCAGTGACGGGGAAGGGAGACAGGAGCCCCAGCATTTT.

This sequence joins TRBV28 and TRBJ1-5; D is unresolved. Trimming took 2 bases from V and 2 from J, leaving 10 bases between them. From germline, CDR1 is MDHEN and CDR2 SYDVKM. The CDR3 runs to 15 residues. The DNA of the CDR3 is TGTGCCAGCAGTTTAAGGAGGGTTGGCAATCAGCCCCAGCATTTT. Translated, it gives CASSLRRVGNQPQHF.